These 19 T cell receptor beta chains originate from one sample sequenced in a study of cytotoxic CD8 clonotypes in ibrutinib-treated CLL. The repertoire was sequenced with immunoSEQ multiplex PCR; TCRdb's copy has only in-frame clones and lacks some. Here the sample spans about 300,000 clones, under 70% being singletons. This specimen was PBMCs, taken after 36 months of ibrutinib treatment. The receptors stem from a human donor with chronic lymphocytic leukemia.

The chain combines TRBV4-1 with TRBJ2-3; D gene ambiguous. The CDR3 loop spans 12 amino acids. Germline CDR1 is MGHRA and CDR2 is YSYEKL. Deletions cut 6 bases from V and 4 bases from J, with 8 bases between. The CDR3 DNA sequence: TGCGCCAGCAGTGGGTGGGCAGATACGCAGTATTTT. As protein: CASSGWADTQYF.

The chain is built from TRBV4-1 and TRBJ1-1, with unresolved D. The V and J ends lost 1 base and 11 bases respectively, with 20 bases between them. The CDR3 is 15 amino acids. CDR1 MGHRA and CDR2 YSYEKL come from the germline V gene. In nucleotides, the CDR3 is TGCGCCAGCAGCCAAGCAGTCACGACCGTGTCCGAGGCTTTCTTT. Amino acids: CASSQAVTTVSEAFF.

The V and J genes are TRBV6-6 and TRBJ1-2; 7 bases map to TRBD1. The V segment lost 5 bases and the J segment 2 bases; nucleotides outside the gene matches: 11. This CDR3 spans 16 amino acids. The V gene's germline CDR1 is MNHNY and CDR2 SVGAGI (reference sequence). CDR3 bases: TGTGCCAGCAGTCCCCGGGACAGTAGGATAAACTATGGCTACACCTTC. Amino acid sequence: CASSPRDSRINYGYTF.

This clone has a handful of counts. The J gene is TRBJ1-5, the V gene TRBV27; D uncertain. Trimming removed 3 bases at V and 3 bases at J, with 12 bases between. Per germline, CDR1 MNHEY and CDR2 SMNVEV (reference sequence). The CDR3 extends over 15 amino acids. The CDR3 DNA sequence: TGTGCCAGCAGTTTGTCAGGTACCTTCAATCAGCCCCAGCATTTT. Translating gives CASSLSGTFNQPQHF.

Here the CDR3 DNA reads TGTGCCAGCAGTTCACCGGGACCCAGACCCTCCTACGAGCAGTACTTC. Amino acids: CASSSPGPRPSYEQYF. This chain joins TRBV27 and TRBJ2-7; either TRBD1 or TRBD2 may fit D (5 bases each). In germline, CDR1 is MNHEY, CDR2 SMNVEV (reference sequence). V was trimmed by 4 bases and J by 0 bases, leaving 16 bases between them. This CDR3 spans 16 amino acids.

The rearrangement joins TRBV15 to TRBJ2-4; D possibly corresponds to TRBD1 (5 bases). Germline V CDR1 and CDR2: LNHNV, YYDKDF (reference sequence). Between the trimmed V and J ends, which lost 4 bases and 7 bases, there was a span of 11 bases. This CDR3 comprises 13 residues. The CDR3 sequence: CATSIRTSNIQYF. Written as DNA, the CDR3 is TGTGCCACCAGCATCCGGACATCTAACATTCAGTACTTC.

V is TRBV7-3 and J is TRBJ2-3; D assignment may be TRBD1 or TRBD2 (5 bases each). V lost 5 bases and J lost 0, with 12 bases in between. Germline lookup yields CDR1 SGHTA and CDR2 FQGTGA. This CDR3 contains 15 residues. The CDR3 DNA follows: TGTGCCAGCAGCCAGGGACGCCGCAGCACAGATACGCAGTATTTT. It yields the protein CASSQGRRSTDTQYF.

The chain is built from TRBV6-5 and TRBJ1-1; D may be TRBD1 (5 bases). Germline V gives CDR1 MNHEY, CDR2 SVGAGI. The CDR3 is 14 residues long. V was clipped by 4 bases and J by 4 bases, with 13 bases between them. The CDR3 bases are TGTGCCAGCAGTTTCTCCGGCGGGGGCACTGAAGCTTTCTTT. Translating gives CASSFSGGGTEAFF.

This chain uses TRBV2 with TRBJ2-3; no reliable D call. V dropped 6 bases and J dropped 0 bases, with 10 bases sitting between them. Per the germline V gene, CDR1 is SNHLY and CDR2 is FYNNEI. CDR3 length: 14 amino acids. CDR3 in amino acids: CASRGRPSTDTQYF. The CDR3 DNA follows: TGTGCCAGCAGAGGACGGCCCAGCACAGATACGCAGTATTTT.

The chain links TRBV5-4 to TRBJ2-7; D is uncertain. Trimming removed 2 bases from V and 2 bases from J, with 11 bases in between. This CDR3 spans 14 amino acids. CDR1 and CDR2 (germline): SGHNT, YYREEE (reference sequence). The CDR3 sequence: CASSLEAGPYEQYF. DNA for the CDR3: TGTGCCAGCAGCTTAGAGGCAGGCCCCTACGAGCAGTACTTC.

The rearrangement joins TRBV9 to TRBJ2-7; D is possibly TRBD1 or TRBD2 (5 bases each). Trimming cost V 2 bases and J 5 bases, with 20 bases left between them. Germline V CDR1 and CDR2: SGDLS, YYNGEE. The CDR3 extends over 16 amino acids. CDR3 sequence reads: CASSVGASSSRHEQYF. The CDR3 region has the DNA TGTGCCAGCAGCGTCGGGGCTAGCTCCTCCCGCCACGAGCAGTACTTC.

This chain uses TRBV27 with TRBJ2-7; weak D call: TRBD1 (7 bases). From germline, CDR1 is MNHEY and CDR2 SMNVEV (reference sequence). Trimming stripped 6 bases from V and 4 bases from J, with 19 bases between. There are 15 residues in the CDR3. CDR3 in amino acids: CASRHRGWEAYEQYF. As DNA, the CDR3 is TGTGCCAGCAGGCACAGGGGATGGGAGGCTTACGAGCAGTACTTC.

The chain combines TRBV18 with TRBJ2-7; 9 bases are a match to TRBD2. The V and J ends lost 6 bases and 5 bases, in that order; junction bases with no gene match: 5. The CDR3 contains 13 residues. Germline assignment: CDR1 KGHSH and CDR2 LQKENI. CDR3 DNA sequence: TGTGCCAGCTCCCTGGGACTAGCTAACGAGCAGTACTTC. Protein: CASSLGLANEQYF.

V is TRBV10-2 and J is TRBJ1-2; D is possibly TRBD1 (5 bases). The germline CDR1 and CDR2 sequences are WSHSY and SAAADI. The CDR3 extends over 22 amino acids. The germline V and J ends were trimmed by 4 bases and 6 bases, with 39 bases remaining between them. As DNA, the CDR3 is TGCGCCAGCAGTGGGCCGGTGGGTCAGGGCGACGGAAAGTTGGGCAGTATAAATGGCTACACCTTC. Residues: CASSGPVGQGDGKLGSINGYTF.

This clone showed up just once. The V gene is TRBV29-1, the J gene TRBJ1-4; D possibly corresponds to TRBD1 (6 bases). The V gene's germline CDR1 is SQVTM and CDR2 ANQGSEA. V lost 1 base and J 7 bases, leaving 16 bases between the germline ends. CDR3 length: 15 amino acids. CDR3 coding DNA: TGCAGCGTTGAAGCACAGGGCGGCAGAGGTGAAAAACTGTTTTTT. It translates to CSVEAQGGRGEKLFF.

This clone showed up just once. This rearrangement joins TRBV27 to TRBJ1-2; the match to TRBD1 covers 7 bases. Trimming removed 5 bases from V and 1 base from J; junction bases left unmatched: 7. The CDR3 spans 15 residues. Germline V gives CDR1 MNHEY, CDR2 SMNVEV (reference sequence). CDR3 in amino acids: CASSINRGFNYGYTF. The CDR3 nucleotides are TGTGCCAGCAGTATAAACAGGGGATTTAACTATGGCTACACCTTC.

V and J are TRBV2 and TRBJ1-5, with D perhaps matching TRBD1 (6 bases). This CDR3 comprises 12 residues. Germline CDR1 reads SNHLY; CDR2 reads FYNNEI. V gave up 10 bases and J gave up 3 bases, with 10 bases separating them. The CDR3: CAIRQVNQPQHF. In DNA form, the CDR3 reads TGTGCCATACGACAGGTCAATCAGCCCCAGCATTTT. Full variable domain (remainder filled in from reference TRBV2 and TRBJ1-5): EPEVTQTPSHQVTQMGQEVILRCVPISNHLYFYWYRQILGQKVEFLVSFYNNEISEKSEIFDDQFSVERPDGSNFTLKIRSTKLEDSAMYFCAIRQVNQPQHFGDGTRLSIL.

The V call is TRBV5-1, the J call TRBJ2-7; 8 positions match TRBD2. The CDR3 totals 17 residues. V lost 2 bases, J lost 2 bases, and 12 bases stayed unmatched. Germline assignment: CDR1 SGHRS and CDR2 YFSETQ. The DNA of the CDR3 is TGCGCCAGCAGCTTCGGGGCTGGAGCGGGGGTACCCTACGAGCAGTACTTC. Residues: CASSFGAGAGVPYEQYF.

This clone was seen a single time. The CDR3 DNA sequence: TGTGCCAGCAAACTATCAGGCGAAGCTTTCTTT. Its translation: CASKLSGEAFF. The rearrangement joins TRBV6-1 to TRBJ1-1; no firm D call. The length of the CDR3 is 11 residues. V was cut by 7 bases and J by 8 bases, with 11 bases left in between. CDR1 and CDR2 (germline): MNHNS, SASEGT.